Presented here are 20 T cell receptor beta chains from one specimen sequenced in a study of identical twins. TCRdb fed the 5' RACE reads into MiXCR, producing one record per CDR3 protein. The sample lists some 440,000 distinct CDR3 sequences; roughly 24% were seen once. The same data also contributed to another study, on T cells expressing NK-cell markers.

The sample comprised CD4+ T cells sorted from blood. These receptors came from a woman between 18 and 30 years old in good health.

J is TRBJ2-1 and V is TRBV24-1, with 8 bases fitting TRBD1. The CDR3 is 19 amino acids. After removal of 2 bases from V and 12 bases from J, the junction contained 23 bases not matched to a gene. Germline V gene sequence: CDR1 KGHDR, CDR2 SFDVKD. CDR3 region: CATSDSRPGQGIPSGAQFF. CDR3 DNA: TGTGCCACCAGTGATTCTAGGCCCGGACAGGGAATTCCTAGTGGTGCGCAGTTCTTC.

This clonotype was seen a few times. The chain combines TRBV10-2 with TRBJ2-7; 7 bases are shared with TRBD1. After removal of 6 bases from V and 6 bases from J, the junction contained 11 bases not matched to a gene. This CDR3 comprises 14 residues. Per germline, CDR1 WSHSY and CDR2 SAAADI. CDR3 nucleotide sequence: TGCGCCAGCAGGGCTGACCCAGGGGGTCGCGAGCAGTACTTC. Its translation: CASRADPGGREQYF.

The rearrangement uses TRBV6-5 and TRBJ2-2; D not resolved. The germline V gene has CDR1 MNHEY and CDR2 SVGAGI. This CDR3 is built from 17 residues. Trimming left V 0 bases short and J 3 bases short, with 14 bases between. Here the CDR3 reads CASSYSRAAEYTGELFF. CDR3 in DNA: TGTGCCAGCAGTTACTCGAGAGCCGCTGAATACACCGGGGAGCTGTTTTTT.

The chain uses TRBV7-9 and TRBJ2-3, with D possibly being TRBD1 (6 bases). CDR1 and CDR2 from the germline V gene are SEHNR and FQNEAQ (reference sequence). Trimming left V 3 bases short and J 2 bases short, with 18 bases between. The CDR3 is 17 amino acids. The CDR3 protein is CASSFLTPAGATDTQYF. CDR3 DNA sequence: TGTGCCAGCAGCTTCCTGACGCCCGCAGGGGCCACAGATACGCAGTATTTT.

This clonotype was seen only once. J is TRBJ2-5 and V is TRBV12-3 or TRBV12-4, with TRBD1 matching 9 bases. Unmatched junction bases numbered 5, after V lost 6 bases and J lost 3 bases. CDR3 length equals 14 residues. CDR3 loop: CASRTGTGKETQYF. In nucleotides, the CDR3 is TGTGCCAGCAGGACCGGGACAGGGAAAGAGACCCAGTACTTC.

This clonotype was seen a few times. The J gene is TRBJ1-2, the V gene TRBV12-3 or TRBV12-4; maybe TRBD1 (5 bases). This CDR3 region has 13 residues. V shed 6 bases and J shed 2 bases, with 10 bases lying between them. DNA of the CDR3: TGTGCCAGCAGGGACCAGGGCAACTATGGCTACACCTTC. The encoded protein is CASRDQGNYGYTF.

The CDR3 nucleotides are TGTGCCAGCAGCGTGTCACTAGCGGGGGGTGAAAATGAGCAGTTCTTC. This codes for CASSVSLAGGENEQFF. The chain has TRBV9 and TRBJ2-1, with TRBD2 identical over 12 bases. V gave up 2 bases and J gave up 7 bases; unmatched junction bases: 7. The CDR3 is made up of 16 amino acids. Germline V gene lookup returns CDR1 SGDLS and CDR2 YYNGEE.

The rearrangement uses TRBV11-3 and TRBJ2-3; 8 bases fit TRBD2. Germline V gives CDR1 SGHNT, CDR2 YENEEA. The CDR3 length is 16 residues. V was pared by 7 bases and J by 4 bases, with 13 bases of the junction left unmatched. CDR3 nucleotide sequence: TGTGCCAGCACGAGCCCTCCCGGGGGGGGCCCAGATACGCAGTATTTT. Translating gives CASTSPPGGGPDTQYF.

The J gene is TRBJ2-1, the V gene TRBV5-1, with D perhaps matching TRBD2 (5 bases). The V end lost 3 bases, the J end lost 5 bases, and 18 bases lay between the germline ends. CDR1 is SGHRS and CDR2 is YFSETQ in the germline V gene. The CDR3 sequence is 16 residues long. CDR3 nucleotides: TGCGCCAGCAGCTGGGGAGACCCCGAAAAGGACAATGAGCAGTTCTTC. Translation gives CASSWGDPEKDNEQFF.

This chain uses TRBV18 with TRBJ2-5, with D unclear. Germline V gene sequence: CDR1 KGHSH, CDR2 LQKENI. This CDR3 contains 13 residues. V was shortened by 8 bases and J by 1 base, with 11 bases between the two germline ends. The chain's CDR3 is CASVSGFQETQYF. For the CDR3, the DNA is TGTGCCAGCGTCTCAGGTTTCCAAGAGACCCAGTACTTC. The whole variable domain, filled in from reference TRBV18 and TRBJ2-5, reads NAGVMQNPRHLVRRRGQEARLRCSPMKGHSHVYWYRQLPEEGLKFMVYLQKENIIDESGMPKERFSAEFPKEGPSILRIQQVVRGDSAAYFCASVSGFQETQYFGPGTRLLVL.

The chain joins TRBV7-9 to TRBJ2-7; 7 nucleotides match TRBD1. V was clipped by 6 bases and J by 3 bases; unmatched bases: 8. The CDR3 runs 14 residues. CDR1 and CDR2 (germline): SEHNR, FQNEAQ (reference sequence). CDR3 protein: CASRRTGGVYEQYF. In DNA, the CDR3 is TGTGCCAGCAGAAGGACAGGTGGAGTCTACGAGCAGTACTTC.

This clonotype was detected a few times. The chain has TRBV7-9 and TRBJ1-1, with D uncertain. The ends were cut back, 6 bases at V and 0 bases at J, with 2 bases in the middle. The CDR3 has 11 residues. The germline gives CDR1 SEHNR, CDR2 FQNEAQ (reference sequence). The CDR3 here is CASRMNTEAFF. The CDR3 DNA sequence: TGTGCCAGCAGAATGAACACTGAAGCTTTCTTT.

This clonotype was observed a few times. The V and J genes are TRBV12-3 or TRBV12-4 and TRBJ1-1, with D hard to call. CDR3 size: 15 residues. Trimming left V 5 bases short and J 0 bases short, with 13 bases between. CDR3 residues: CASSPAGRMNTEAFF. In DNA, the CDR3 is TGTGCCAGCAGTCCCGCTGGGAGGATGAACACTGAAGCTTTCTTT.

CDR3 DNA sequence: TGTGCCAGCAGCTCTAGAGGGGCTGAGCAGTTCTTC. Translated, it gives CASSSRGAEQFF. The genes are TRBV9 and TRBJ2-1; perhaps D is TRBD1 or TRBD2 (5 bases each). The CDR3 length is 12 residues. CDR1 is SGDLS, CDR2 YYNGEE, per germline. The V end lost 4 bases, the J end lost 9 bases, and 11 bases lay between the germline ends.

This clonotype has just a few counts. V usage is TRBV12-3 or TRBV12-4 and J usage is TRBJ2-3; 7 nucleotides align to TRBD2. The CDR3 runs to 16 residues. V dropped 7 bases and J dropped 0; count of bases not matched to a gene: 10. Written as DNA, the CDR3 is TGTGCCAGCACCCTGGGAGCGGGAAGGAGCACAGATACGCAGTATTTT. It specifies CASTLGAGRSTDTQYF.

This chain uses TRBV29-1 with TRBJ2-3, with 10 positions matching TRBD1. Germline CDR1 reads SQVTM; CDR2 reads ANQGSEA. V trimming: 7 bases; J trimming: 4 bases; junction bases outside the gene matches: 8. CDR3 length: 14 amino acids. The CDR3 nucleotides are TGCAGCGCCGACAGGGGGCTCTTCGCAGATACGCAGTATTTT. Translating it yields CSADRGLFADTQYF.

This clonotype has more than one count but fewer than ten. Germline is not matched at one junction end, which may reflect a read error. The J gene is TRBJ2-7, the V gene TRBV12-3 or TRBV12-4; D is unresolved. The length of the CDR3 is 11 residues. DNA for the CDR3: TGTGCCAGCAGTTTCTCCCACGAGCAGTACTTC. Its translation is CASSFSHEQYF.

The chain couples TRBV7-6 to TRBJ1-4; unclear D gene. This CDR3 is built from 13 residues. Trimming removed 5 bases at V and 6 bases at J, with 10 bases between. CDR1 is SGHVS and CDR2 is FNYEAQ in the germline V gene. CDR3 protein: CASSPSVDEKLFF. In DNA, the CDR3 is TGTGCCAGCAGCCCCTCCGTCGATGAAAAACTGTTTTTT.

This chain joins TRBV5-1 and TRBJ2-7, with D perhaps assigned TRBD1 or TRBD2 (5 bases each). Looked up from germline, CDR1 is SGHRS and CDR2 is YFSETQ. The CDR3 has 13 amino acids. The V end was cut by 4 bases, the J end by 0 bases, with 8 bases between. The CDR3 sequence: CASSGGGSYEQYF. In DNA, the CDR3 is TGCGCCAGCAGCGGTGGGGGCTCCTACGAGCAGTACTTC.

This clonotype was seen a few times. The DNA of the CDR3 is TGTGCCAGCAGCTTGGGGGAAGATCAGCCCCAGCATTTT. Its translation: CASSLGEDQPQHF. The chain recombines TRBV7-9 with TRBJ1-5; D is perhaps TRBD1 (5 bases). In germline, CDR1 is SEHNR, CDR2 FQNEAQ (reference sequence). The CDR3 loop spans 13 amino acids. The germline V and J ends were trimmed by 3 bases and 5 bases, with 8 bases remaining between them.